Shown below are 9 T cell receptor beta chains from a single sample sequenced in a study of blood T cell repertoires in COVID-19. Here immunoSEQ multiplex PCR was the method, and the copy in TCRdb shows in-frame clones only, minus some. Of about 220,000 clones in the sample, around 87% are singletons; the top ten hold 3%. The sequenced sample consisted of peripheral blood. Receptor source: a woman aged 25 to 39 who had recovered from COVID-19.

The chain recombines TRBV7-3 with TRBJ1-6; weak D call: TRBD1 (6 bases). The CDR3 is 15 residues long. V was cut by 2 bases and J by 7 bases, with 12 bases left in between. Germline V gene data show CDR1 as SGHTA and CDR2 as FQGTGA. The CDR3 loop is CASSLQQGSNSPLHF. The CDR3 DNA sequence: TGTGCCAGCAGCTTACAACAGGGATCAAATTCACCCCTCCACTTT.

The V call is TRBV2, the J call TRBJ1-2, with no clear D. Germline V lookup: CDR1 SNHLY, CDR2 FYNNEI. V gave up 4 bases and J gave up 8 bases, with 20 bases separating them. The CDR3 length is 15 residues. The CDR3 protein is CASSADRTPSGGYTF. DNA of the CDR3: TGTGCCAGCAGTGCTGACCGGACGCCGTCGGGAGGCTACACCTTC.

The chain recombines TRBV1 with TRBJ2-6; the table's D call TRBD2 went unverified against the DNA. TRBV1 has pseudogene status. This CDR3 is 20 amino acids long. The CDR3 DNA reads TGCACCAGCAGCCAAGACGCCGGGGCGGGGGGCCACTCTGGGGCCAACGTCCTGACTTTC. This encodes CTSSQDAGAGGHSGANVLTF.

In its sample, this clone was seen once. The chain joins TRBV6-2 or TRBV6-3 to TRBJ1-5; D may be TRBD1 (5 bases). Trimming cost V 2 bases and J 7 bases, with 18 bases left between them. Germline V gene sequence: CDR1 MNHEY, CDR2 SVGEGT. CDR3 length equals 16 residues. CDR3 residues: CASSYPQGSPWQPQHF. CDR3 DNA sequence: TGTGCCAGCAGTTACCCCCAGGGATCCCCATGGCAGCCCCAGCATTTT.

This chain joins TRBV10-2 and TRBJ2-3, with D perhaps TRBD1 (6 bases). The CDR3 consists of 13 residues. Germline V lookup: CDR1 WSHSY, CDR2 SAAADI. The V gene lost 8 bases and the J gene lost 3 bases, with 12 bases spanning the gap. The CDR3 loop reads CASLRTATDTQYF. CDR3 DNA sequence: TGCGCCAGCTTAAGGACAGCAACAGATACGCAGTATTTT.

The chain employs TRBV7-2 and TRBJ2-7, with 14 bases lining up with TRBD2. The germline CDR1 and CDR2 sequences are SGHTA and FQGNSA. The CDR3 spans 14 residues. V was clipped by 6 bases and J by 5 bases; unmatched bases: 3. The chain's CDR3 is CASRGLAGDNEQYF. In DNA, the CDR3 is TGTGCCAGCAGGGGACTAGCGGGGGACAACGAGCAGTACTTC.

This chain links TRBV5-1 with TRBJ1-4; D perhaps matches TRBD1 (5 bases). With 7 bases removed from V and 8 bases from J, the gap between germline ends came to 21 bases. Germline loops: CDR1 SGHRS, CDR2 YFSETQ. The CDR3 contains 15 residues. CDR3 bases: TGCGCCAGCGCCCGAGGAGGGGAGTTGAGGGAAAAACTGTTTTTT. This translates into CASARGGELREKLFF.

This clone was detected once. Here the CDR3 reads CASSLALRGDEQYF. The CDR3 DNA follows: TGTGCCAGCAGCTTAGCGCTACGGGGGGACGAGCAGTACTTC. The rearrangement joins TRBV7-9 to TRBJ2-7, with 7 positions matching TRBD2. Germline CDR1 reads SEHNR; CDR2 reads FQNEAQ (reference sequence). CDR3 length: 14 residues. Losses at the gene ends were 0 bases for V and 5 bases for J; bases not matched to a gene: 4.

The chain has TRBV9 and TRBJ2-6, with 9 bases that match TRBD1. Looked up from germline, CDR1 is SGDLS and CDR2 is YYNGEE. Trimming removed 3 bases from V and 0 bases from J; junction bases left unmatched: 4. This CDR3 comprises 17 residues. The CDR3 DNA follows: TGTGCCAGCAGCGAGGGACAGGGTTACTCTGGGGCCAACGTCCTGACTTTC. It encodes CASSEGQGYSGANVLTF.